The clone carrying this TCR beta chain has only one observation. These data come from a study of OX40 agonist ivuxolimab in advanced cancers. Study information: One hepatocellular carcinoma and a couple of cutaneous melanoma patients partially responded.

The V and J ends lost 10 bases and 2 bases, in that order; junction bases with no gene match: 8. The CDR3 extends over 13 amino acids. CDR1 is SGHNT, CDR2 YENEEA, per germline. Here immunoSEQ multiplex PCR was the method, and the copy in TCRdb shows in-frame clones only, minus some. This sample has roughly 80,000 clones, with roughly 85% found just once. Any history of autoimmune disease or systemic immunosuppression disqualified patients. The investigators sampled blood at baseline, at cycle 4 day 1, and at cycle 7 day 1. The chain combines TRBV11-3 with TRBJ2-7, with 7 bases fitting TRBD2. The sample consisted of CD4+ or CD8+ T cells sorted from blood, taken in a trial of the OX40 agonist ivuxolimab. The sequence was obtained from an adult with an advanced solid tumor such as melanoma, head and neck, liver or kidney cancer. CDR3 in DNA: TGTGCCATATGGGAGCGGGGCACCTACGAGCAGTACTTC. Translating gives CAIWERGTYEQYF.